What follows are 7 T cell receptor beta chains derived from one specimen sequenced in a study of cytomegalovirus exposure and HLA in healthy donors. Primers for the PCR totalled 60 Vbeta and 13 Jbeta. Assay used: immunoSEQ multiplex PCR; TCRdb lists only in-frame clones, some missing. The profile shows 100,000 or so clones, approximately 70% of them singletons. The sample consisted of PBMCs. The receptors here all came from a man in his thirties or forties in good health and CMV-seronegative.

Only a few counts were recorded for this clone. In DNA, the CDR3 is TGTGCCTGGAGTGTAGGGCTAGCGGGGGGAGATACGCAGTATTTT. Amino acids: CAWSVGLAGGDTQYF. The rearrangement joins TRBV30 to TRBJ2-3; 11 nucleotides align to TRBD2. The CDR3 loop spans 15 amino acids. Germline trimming cut 0 bases from V and 5 bases from J; bases unmatched to any gene: 4. Germline values: CDR1 GTSNPN, CDR2 SVGIG (reference sequence).

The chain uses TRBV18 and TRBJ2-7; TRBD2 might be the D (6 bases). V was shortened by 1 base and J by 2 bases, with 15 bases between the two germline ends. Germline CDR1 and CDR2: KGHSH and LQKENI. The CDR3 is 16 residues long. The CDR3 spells CASSPRGDSGAYEQYF. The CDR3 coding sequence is TGTGCCAGCTCACCACGAGGGGACTCGGGGGCCTACGAGCAGTACTTC.

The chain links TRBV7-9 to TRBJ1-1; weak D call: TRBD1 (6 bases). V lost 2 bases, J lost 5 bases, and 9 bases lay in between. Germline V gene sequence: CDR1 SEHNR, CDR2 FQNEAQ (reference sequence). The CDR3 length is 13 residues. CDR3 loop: CASSLNRETEAFF. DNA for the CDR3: TGTGCCAGCAGCTTAAACAGGGAGACTGAAGCTTTCTTT.

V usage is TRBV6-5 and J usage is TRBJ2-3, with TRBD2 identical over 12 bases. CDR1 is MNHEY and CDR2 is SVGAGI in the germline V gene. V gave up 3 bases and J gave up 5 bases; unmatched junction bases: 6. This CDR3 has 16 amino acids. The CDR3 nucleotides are TGTGCCAGCAGTTATTGGCTAGCGGGGGGGCAAGATACGCAGTATTTT. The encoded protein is CASSYWLAGGQDTQYF.

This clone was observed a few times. Here the CDR3 reads CASSLGLDSAIQETQYF. Written as DNA, the CDR3 is TGCGCCAGCAGCTTGGGCCTCGACAGCGCTATACAAGAGACCCAGTACTTC. The V gene is TRBV5-1, the J gene TRBJ2-5, with D tentatively TRBD1 (5 bases). V lost 0 bases, J lost 2 bases, and 17 bases lay in between. The CDR3 spans 17 residues. Per the germline V gene, CDR1 is SGHRS and CDR2 is YFSETQ.

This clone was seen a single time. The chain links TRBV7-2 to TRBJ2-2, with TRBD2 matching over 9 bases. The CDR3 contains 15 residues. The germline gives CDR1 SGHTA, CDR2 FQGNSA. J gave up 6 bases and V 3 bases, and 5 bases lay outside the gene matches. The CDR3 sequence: CASSLELAGPGELFF. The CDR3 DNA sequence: TGTGCCAGCAGCTTGGAACTAGCGGGTCCCGGGGAGCTGTTTTTT.

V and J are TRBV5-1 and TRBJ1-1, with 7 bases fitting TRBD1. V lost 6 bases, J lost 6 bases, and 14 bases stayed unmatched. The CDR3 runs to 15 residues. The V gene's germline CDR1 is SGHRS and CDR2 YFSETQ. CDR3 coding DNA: TGCGCCAGCACCCTGGGATATGAGCAGGGGGCTGAAGCTTTCTTT. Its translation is CASTLGYEQGAEAFF.